These 15 T cell receptor beta chains were all obtained from the same sample, sequenced in a study of cytomegalovirus exposure and HLA in healthy donors. Primers: 60 Vbeta forward and 13 Jbeta reverse. Method: immunoSEQ multiplex PCR; TCRdb's copy keeps in-frame clones and lacks some. The table has under 200,000 clones, approximately 80% seen once; the top ten hold 9.5% to 10%. The source material was PBMCs. Every receptor here comes from a young man in good health and CMV-seropositive.

This clone was seen a single time. The V and J genes are TRBV2 and TRBJ1-3; D possibly corresponds to TRBD1 (5 bases). Germline loops: CDR1 SNHLY, CDR2 FYNNEI. The CDR3 has 14 amino acids. Trimming removed 6 bases at V and 4 bases at J, with 13 bases between. CDR3 sequence reads: CASRRQRGGNTIYF. In DNA form, the CDR3 reads TGTGCCAGCAGGAGACAGCGTGGGGGAAACACCATATATTTT.

This clone showed up just a few times. V and J are TRBV9 and TRBJ2-5; 7 bases line up with TRBD2. This CDR3 has 16 amino acids. Trimming cost V 0 bases and J 2 bases; bases outside gene matches: 7. The germline V gene has CDR1 SGDLS and CDR2 YYNGEE. CDR3 sequence (DNA): TGTGCCAGCAGCGTAGTCCCTAGCGGAGTGCAAGAGACCCAGTACTTC. This codes for CASSVVPSGVQETQYF.

The V gene is TRBV7-9, the J gene TRBJ2-5, with D possibly matching TRBD2 (6 bases). Germline V gene data show CDR1 as SEHNR and CDR2 as FQNEAQ (reference sequence). Trimming cost V 5 bases and J 6 bases, with 16 bases left between them. The CDR3 runs 14 residues. The DNA of the CDR3 is TGTGCCAGCAGCGAGGGACTCGGGGTGAAGACCCAGTACTTC. It is translated as CASSEGLGVKTQYF.

The CDR3 region has the DNA TGCAGCGTTCTAGGGGACAGGCCCGAAAAACTGTTTTTT. Amino acids: CSVLGDRPEKLFF. V usage is TRBV29-1 and J usage is TRBJ1-4; 8 nucleotides align to TRBD1. Germline trimming cut 5 bases from V and 8 bases from J; bases unmatched to any gene: 7. The CDR3 runs 13 residues. Germline lookup yields CDR1 SQVTM and CDR2 ANQGSEA.

This clone was counted a few times. The genes are TRBV7-8 and TRBJ1-5; unclear D gene. CDR1 and CDR2 (germline): SGHVS, FQNEAQ. The CDR3 has 12 residues. Deletions cut 4 bases from V and 4 bases from J, with 5 bases between. Written as DNA, the CDR3 is TGTGCCAGCAGCTCCCTAAATCAGCCCCAGCATTTT. Translation: CASSSLNQPQHF.

The V call is TRBV4-1, the J call TRBJ2-1, with 9 positions matching TRBD2. Germline-derived CDR1 and CDR2 are MGHRA and YSYEKL. The CDR3 contains 15 residues. After removal of 1 base from V and 10 bases from J, the junction contained 8 bases not matched to a gene. Here the CDR3 DNA reads TGCGCCAGCAGCCAAGCGGAAGCGGGGGGCGTGGAGCAGTTCTTC. It encodes CASSQAEAGGVEQFF.

The table lists this clone with a count of one. CDR3 loop: CASSQDFLGTGTPDTQYF. The CDR3 DNA reads as TGCGCCAGCAGCCAAGACTTCTTGGGAACAGGGACCCCCGATACGCAGTATTTT. The chain carries TRBV4-3 and TRBJ2-3, with D possibly matching TRBD1 (6 bases). The CDR3 consists of 18 residues. Germline CDR1 LGHNA, CDR2 YSLEER. Trimming left V 0 bases short and J 6 bases short, with 22 bases between.

The V and J genes are TRBV10-1 and TRBJ2-1; TRBD1 is a possible D gene (5 bases). This CDR3 is built from 17 residues. V was shortened by 3 bases and J by 8 bases, with 23 bases between the two germline ends. The germline gives CDR1 WNHNN, CDR2 SYGVQD (reference sequence). The CDR3 is CASSDSRVLLGRDEQFF. The CDR3 nucleotides are TGCGCCAGCAGTGACTCTAGAGTCCTACTGGGCAGGGATGAGCAGTTCTTC.

CDR3 region: CASSILGTSGGAGRNTQYF. DNA for the CDR3: TGTGCCAGTAGTATTCTCGGGACTAGCGGGGGGGCGGGGCGGAATACGCAGTATTTT. The chain links TRBV19 to TRBJ2-3; 16 bases map to TRBD2. The V gene end was trimmed by 3 bases and the J gene end by 7 bases; junction bases not matched to a gene: 13. This CDR3 has 19 amino acids. Per germline, CDR1 LNHDA and CDR2 SQIVND (reference sequence).

The chain is built from TRBV2 and TRBJ2-1, with 7 bases that match TRBD1. CDR1 is SNHLY, CDR2 FYNNEI, per germline. This CDR3 comprises 13 residues. Trimming cost V 7 bases and J 7 bases; bases outside gene matches: 7. CDR3: CASNPQGRNEQFF. CDR3 in DNA: TGTGCCAGCAACCCACAGGGGCGGAATGAGCAGTTCTTC. The full variable domain, in which reference TRBV2 and TRBJ2-1 provide the parts outside the CDR3, is EPEVTQTPSHQVTQMGQEVILRCVPISNHLYFYWYRQILGQKVEFLVSFYNNEISEKSEIFDDQFSVERPDGSNFTLKIRSTKLEDSAMYFCASNPQGRNEQFFGPGTRLTVL.

This clone was seen only once. V usage is TRBV4-1 and J usage is TRBJ1-5, with 7 bases matching TRBD1. The junction had 10 bases not matched to a gene; V was cut back by 0 bases and J by 5 bases. This CDR3 has 17 residues. Germline V gene data show CDR1 as MGHRA and CDR2 as YSYEKL. DNA for the CDR3: TGCGCCAGCAGCCAAGATTTTATAGGGACAGCGGATCAGCCCCAGCATTTT. Translation gives CASSQDFIGTADQPQHF.

V usage is TRBV6-5 and J usage is TRBJ1-2; D is perhaps TRBD1 (6 bases). This CDR3 contains 14 residues. The germline gives CDR1 MNHEY, CDR2 SVGAGI. V lost 8 bases and J lost 2, with 15 bases in between. The CDR3 sequence: CASGGPYENYGYTF. CDR3 in DNA: TGTGCCAGCGGGGGCCCCTATGAGAACTATGGCTACACCTTC.

The V and J genes are TRBV29-1 and TRBJ2-5; TRBD2 matches at 7 bases. The DNA end lines up better with TRBJ2-7; the J call may be wrong. Germline CDR1 SQVTM, CDR2 ANQGSEA. This CDR3 has 16 residues. The DNA of the CDR3 is TGCAGCGTTGAAGGGGCGGGAGTGGCCCGGCGAGTCGAGCAGTACTTC. Protein sequence: CSVEGAGVARRVEQYF.

About this clone itself: This CDR3 is missing its conserved last phenylalanine or tryptophan, likely due to a read error. J is TRBJ2-7 and V is TRBV5-1, with 10 bases aligning to TRBD2. After removal of 4 bases from V and 2 bases from J, the junction contained 6 bases not matched to a gene. The CDR3 consists of 15 residues. CDR1 and CDR2 (germline): SGHRS, YFSETQ. The CDR3 region has the DNA TGCGCCAGCAGCGCTCTAGCGGGGGCAGCCTACGAGCAGTACCTC. Amino acids: CASSALAGAAYEQYL.

The J gene is TRBJ2-7, the V gene TRBV11-2; tentatively, D is TRBD2 (6 bases). Germline assignment: CDR1 SGHAT and CDR2 FQNNGV. V lost 0 bases and J 7 bases, leaving 19 bases between the germline ends. The CDR3 extends over 16 amino acids. For the CDR3, the DNA is TGTGCCAGCAGCTTAGATCGGAGGGCAGAGCGAGCTGAGCAGTACTTC. It is translated as CASSLDRRAERAEQYF.